The rows below give T cell receptor beta chains drawn from one sample of a study of blood T cells in healthy people across ages. TCRdb re-called the 5' RACE reads through MiXCR, storing one row per CDR3 protein. The data contain under 1 million distinct CDR3 sequences, 40% to 50% of them singletons. Material: blood. The receptors here all came from a man aged 55 to 70 in good health. Each CDR3 is given with its conserved first and last residue. The D gene is left open where the match is weak. Where a row states a size, it is once, few, many or the class of an expanded clone; other rows omit it.

clone size: -; V gene: TRBV2; D gene: TRBD1; J gene: TRBJ1-2; CDR3 DNA: TGTGCCAGCAGCCTTTCCCCCGAAGGGACAGGGAATGGCTACACCTTC; CDR3 protein: CASSLSPEGTGNGYTF
clone size: few; V gene: TRBV20-1; D gene: -; J gene: TRBJ1-2; CDR3 DNA: TGCAGTGCCCCGGGACACTATGGCTACACCTTC; CDR3 protein: CSAPGHYGYTF
clone size: few; V gene: TRBV18; D gene: -; J gene: TRBJ2-1; CDR3 DNA: TGTGCCAGCTCACCACCTGCTGGCGATGAGCAGTTCTTC; CDR3 protein: CASSPPAGDEQFF
clone size: -; V gene: TRBV21-1; D gene: -; J gene: TRBJ1-2; CDR3 DNA: TGTGCCAGTATAAGGGGTGGAAGTAATGGCTACACCTTC; CDR3 protein: CASIRGGSNGYTF
clone size: -; V gene: TRBV11-2; D gene: TRBD1; J gene: TRBJ2-3; CDR3 DNA: TGTGCCACGACGACACAGGGGACCGGCACAGATACGCAGTATTTT; CDR3 protein: CATTTQGTGTDTQYF
clone size: many; V gene: TRBV4-3; D gene: -; J gene: TRBJ1-4; CDR3 DNA: TGCGCCAGCAGCCAAGACTGGGACTCGTCCGCTAATGAAAAACTGTTTTTT; CDR3 protein: CASSQDWDSSANEKLFF
clone size: -; V gene: TRBV2; D gene: TRBD2; J gene: TRBJ2-2; CDR3 DNA: TGTGCCAGCAGTGAAAAGCGGGGCCACGCGAACACCGGGGAGCTGTTTTTT; CDR3 protein: CASSEKRGHANTGELFF
clone size: -; V gene: TRBV15; D gene: TRBD2; J gene: TRBJ2-3; CDR3 DNA: TGTGCCACCAGCAGAGATAGAACTAGCGGGGGGAGCACAGATACGCAGTATTTT; CDR3 protein: CATSRDRTSGGSTDTQYF
clone size: few; V gene: TRBV11-3; D gene: -; J gene: TRBJ2-7; CDR3 DNA: TGTGCCAGCACCCCGGGATCAGGTTGGGGGTCCTACAATGAGCAGTACTTC; CDR3 protein: CASTPGSGWGSYNEQYF
clone size: -; V gene: TRBV6-5; D gene: -; J gene: TRBJ1-6; CDR3 DNA: TGTGCCAGCAGTTACTCGAACACCGGACCGACCAATTCACCCCTCCACTTT; CDR3 protein: CASSYSNTGPTNSPLHF
clone size: -; V gene: TRBV27; D gene: -; J gene: TRBJ2-7; CDR3 DNA: TGTGCCAGCAGTTTAAAAGGGCCCGGCTCCTACGAGCAGTACTTC; CDR3 protein: CASSLKGPGSYEQYF
clone size: -; V gene: TRBV6-1; D gene: TRBD1; J gene: TRBJ2-7; CDR3 DNA: TGTGCCAGCATAAGACAGGGAAATCTTCTAGAGCAGTACTTC; CDR3 protein: CASIRQGNLLEQYF
clone size: few; V gene: TRBV25-1; D gene: -; J gene: TRBJ1-5; CDR3 DNA: TGTGCCAGCAGTGATGGGGGGGGGTTTAGCAATCAGCCCCAGCATTTT; CDR3 protein: CASSDGGGFSNQPQHF
clone size: -; V gene: TRBV2; D gene: -; J gene: TRBJ2-7; CDR3 DNA: TGTGCCAGCAGTGGCAACAGGCTCTCCTACGAGCAGTACTTC; CDR3 protein: CASSGNRLSYEQYF
clone size: -; V gene: TRBV27; D gene: -; J gene: TRBJ2-7; CDR3 DNA: TGTGCCAGCAGTTTATCCGCTACGGGCTACGAGCAGTACTTC; CDR3 protein: CASSLSATGYEQYF
clone size: -; V gene: TRBV7-9; D gene: -; J gene: TRBJ2-1; CDR3 DNA: TGTGCCAGCAGCTTAGCTCTAGGGCCTGAGCATGAGCAGTTCTTC; CDR3 protein: CASSLALGPEHEQFF
clone size: few; V gene: TRBV20-1; D gene: -; J gene: TRBJ2-4; CDR3 DNA: TGCAGTGCTAGAGATTTAAGTAACGCCAAAAACATTCAGTACTTT; CDR3 protein: CSARDLSNAKNIQYF
clone size: -; V gene: TRBV14; D gene: TRBD2; J gene: TRBJ2-7; CDR3 DNA: TGTGCCAGCAGCCAAGCCCCGGGACTACCCGACGAGCAGTACTTC; CDR3 protein: CASSQAPGLPDEQYF
clone size: -; V gene: TRBV28; D gene: -; J gene: TRBJ2-5; CDR3 DNA: TGTGCCAGCACCGGGACTGTGGAGACCCAGTACTTC; CDR3 protein: CASTGTVETQYF
clone size: -; V gene: TRBV15; D gene: TRBD1; J gene: TRBJ1-2; CDR3 DNA: TGTGCCACCAGCAGAGTGGGGACAGGGTATAACTATGGCTACACCTTC; CDR3 protein: CATSRVGTGYNYGYTF
clone size: -; V gene: TRBV28; D gene: -; J gene: TRBJ2-7; CDR3 DNA: TGTGCCAGCAGTGCCTATTCCGGGACCCTCGCCTACAATGAGCAGTACTTC; CDR3 protein: CASSAYSGTLAYNEQYF
clone size: few; V gene: TRBV5-1; D gene: TRBD2; J gene: TRBJ2-7; CDR3 DNA: TGCGCCAGCGGGACTAATCCGGATACCTACGAGCAGTACTTC; CDR3 protein: CASGTNPDTYEQYF
clone size: -; V gene: TRBV7-2; D gene: -; J gene: TRBJ2-6; CDR3 DNA: TGTGCCAGCAGCTTCCCTGGGCGCGGGGCCAACGTCCTGACTTTC; CDR3 protein: CASSFPGRGANVLTF
clone size: -; V gene: TRBV7-9; D gene: TRBD2; J gene: TRBJ2-3; CDR3 DNA: TGTGCCAGCAGCTCTAGGACTAGCGGGGTGATAGATACGCAGTATTTT; CDR3 protein: CASSSRTSGVIDTQYF
clone size: once; V gene: TRBV11-2; D gene: -; J gene: TRBJ1-2; CDR3 DNA: TGTGCCAGCACCCCTCGGCAGAGTAACTATGGCTACACCTTC; CDR3 protein: CASTPRQSNYGYTF
clone size: -; V gene: TRBV20-1; D gene: -; J gene: TRBJ1-1; CDR3 DNA: TGCAGTGCGGCACCCTCTCCTGGTGAAGCTTTCTTT; CDR3 protein: CSAAPSPGEAFF
clone size: -; V gene: TRBV12-3/TRBV12-4; D gene: -; J gene: TRBJ2-1; CDR3 DNA: TGTGCCAGCAGTCCCCTCGGGGAAGAGCAGTTCTTC; CDR3 protein: CASSPLGEEQFF
clone size: -; V gene: TRBV20-1; D gene: -; J gene: TRBJ2-2; CDR3 DNA: TGCAGTGCTCCGGGCAGGGGTTCCTATTCGTCCGGGGAGCTGTTTTTT; CDR3 protein: CSAPGRGSYSSGELFF
clone size: once; V gene: TRBV7-9; D gene: TRBD2; J gene: TRBJ2-2; CDR3 DNA: TGTGCCAGCAGCCAAAGCGGGGGCGAGAACACCGGGGAGCTGTTTTTT; CDR3 protein: CASSQSGGENTGELFF
clone size: once; V gene: TRBV28; D gene: -; J gene: TRBJ1-1; CDR3 DNA: TGTGCCAGCACCCCCTCGGGAGGGATTACTGAAGCTTTCTTT; CDR3 protein: CASTPSGGITEAFF
clone size: few; V gene: TRBV4-3; D gene: TRBD1; J gene: TRBJ2-1; CDR3 DNA: TGCGCCAGCAGCCAAAGACAGGGGGAGGGCAATGAGCAGTTCTTC; CDR3 protein: CASSQRQGEGNEQFF
clone size: -; V gene: TRBV28; D gene: -; J gene: TRBJ1-6; CDR3 DNA: TGTGCCAGCAGTCCCTTACTTTCACCCCTCCACTTT; CDR3 protein: CASSPLLSPLHF
clone size: few; V gene: TRBV2; D gene: -; J gene: TRBJ2-7; CDR3 DNA: TGTGCCAGCAGTGAATCCAGGGTGGAGGGCGAGCAGTACTTC; CDR3 protein: CASSESRVEGEQYF
clone size: -; V gene: TRBV7-2; D gene: -; J gene: TRBJ2-3; CDR3 DNA: TGTGCCAGCAGCGATACCGGACAGTTCACAGATACGCAGTATTTT; CDR3 protein: CASSDTGQFTDTQYF
clone size: -; V gene: TRBV12-3/TRBV12-4; D gene: -; J gene: TRBJ2-1; CDR3 DNA: TGTGCCAGCAGCCGAGGAGATGCTTCACGAGACAATGAGCAGTTCTTC; CDR3 protein: CASSRGDASRDNEQFF
clone size: -; V gene: TRBV9; D gene: TRBD2; J gene: TRBJ2-1; CDR3 DNA: TGTGCCAGCAGCGTAGCGGGGGGGCCCCTCAATGAGCAGTTCTTC; CDR3 protein: CASSVAGGPLNEQFF
clone size: -; V gene: TRBV27; D gene: TRBD1; J gene: TRBJ2-4; CDR3 DNA: TGTGCCAGCAGTCAACGGACAGGGGCCACAAGCCTAGCCAAAAACATTCAGTACTTC; CDR3 protein: CASSQRTGATSLAKNIQYF
clone size: -; V gene: TRBV7-2; D gene: -; J gene: TRBJ2-3; CDR3 DNA: TGTGCCAGCAGCTTTAGGGGCCTCGGGGTGTCTGGCACAGATACGCAGTATTTT; CDR3 protein: CASSFRGLGVSGTDTQYF
clone size: -; V gene: TRBV5-1; D gene: TRBD2; J gene: TRBJ2-5; CDR3 DNA: TGCGCCAGCAGCCGGGGGACGGGACTAGCGTCGAGTGAGACCCAGTACTTC; CDR3 protein: CASSRGTGLASSETQYF
clone size: -; V gene: TRBV7-2; D gene: TRBD2; J gene: TRBJ2-1; CDR3 DNA: TGTGCCAGCAGCTCTCCGGGACTAGCGACCGATAGCTCCTACAATGAGCAGTTCTTC; CDR3 protein: CASSSPGLATDSSYNEQFF
clone size: few; V gene: TRBV2; D gene: -; J gene: TRBJ2-3; CDR3 DNA: TGTGCCACATCTACGACAGGAGCTCACACAGATACGCAGTATTTT; CDR3 protein: CATSTTGAHTDTQYF
clone size: few; V gene: TRBV27; D gene: TRBD2; J gene: TRBJ2-1; CDR3 DNA: TGTGCCAGCAGTTTAAGCGGGGCATATGAGCAGTTCTTC; CDR3 protein: CASSLSGAYEQFF
clone size: -; V gene: TRBV20-1; D gene: -; J gene: TRBJ2-5; CDR3 DNA: TGCAGTGCGCGGTCTGGGTCCCAGTACTTC; CDR3 protein: CSARSGSQYF
clone size: -; V gene: TRBV7-9; D gene: -; J gene: TRBJ2-7; CDR3 DNA: TGTGCCAGCAGCTCAGAACAGGGTAACTACGAGCAGTACTTC; CDR3 protein: CASSSEQGNYEQYF
clone size: few; V gene: TRBV5-1; D gene: TRBD2; J gene: TRBJ2-5; CDR3 DNA: TGCGCCAGCAGCTCCACCGGGGAGGGAGAGACCCAGTACTTC; CDR3 protein: CASSSTGEGETQYF
clone size: -; V gene: TRBV18; D gene: -; J gene: TRBJ2-5; CDR3 DNA: TGTGCCAGCTCACAGGGGATCACAGTGGGAGAGACCCAGTACTTC; CDR3 protein: CASSQGITVGETQYF
clone size: -; V gene: TRBV20-1; D gene: -; J gene: TRBJ1-1; CDR3 DNA: TGCAGTGCTAGGGCAGGGGTCGTGAACACTGAAGCTTTCTTT; CDR3 protein: CSARAGVVNTEAFF
clone size: -; V gene: TRBV12-3/TRBV12-4; D gene: -; J gene: TRBJ2-6; CDR3 DNA: TGTGCCAGCACCTCACGAGGGACTGGGGCCAACGTCCTGACTTTC; CDR3 protein: CASTSRGTGANVLTF
clone size: -; V gene: TRBV25-1; D gene: -; J gene: TRBJ2-4; CDR3 DNA: TGTGCCAGCAGCCCACCGGGGCTAGCCAAAAACATTCAGTACTTC; CDR3 protein: CASSPPGLAKNIQYF
clone size: -; V gene: TRBV14; D gene: -; J gene: TRBJ2-5; CDR3 DNA: TGTGCCAGCAGCCAAATCAGGACTTTACAGTACTTC; CDR3 protein: CASSQIRTLQYF
clone size: few; V gene: TRBV20-1; D gene: TRBD2; J gene: TRBJ2-5; CDR3 DNA: TGCAGTGCTAGAGCTAGCGGGGCGATGGCCCAGTACTTC; CDR3 protein: CSARASGAMAQYF
clone size: -; V gene: TRBV10-3; D gene: -; J gene: TRBJ2-7; CDR3 DNA: TGTGCCATCAGTGCGGCAGTTTCCTACGAGCAGTACTTC; CDR3 protein: CAISAAVSYEQYF
clone size: -; V gene: TRBV6-2/TRBV6-3; D gene: -; J gene: TRBJ2-7; CDR3 DNA: TGTGCCAGCAGAAGAGCCGACGGGACTTACTACGAGCAGTACTTC; CDR3 protein: CASRRADGTYYEQYF
clone size: -; V gene: TRBV20-1; D gene: -; J gene: TRBJ1-2; CDR3 DNA: TGCAGTGCTAGTCGGGACGATCGTTTAGACTACACCTTC; CDR3 protein: CSASRDDRLDYTF
clone size: -; V gene: TRBV15; D gene: -; J gene: TRBJ1-5; CDR3 DNA: TGTGCCACCAGCAGGGCAAAGGAATCGCCCCAGCATTTT; CDR3 protein: CATSRAKESPQHF